The rows below give T cell receptor beta chains drawn from one sample of a study of T cell changes during pregnancy in multiple sclerosis. Assay used: immunoSEQ multiplex PCR; TCRdb lists only in-frame clones, some missing. The table lists 35,000 to 45,000 clones, around 90% of them singletons, with over 6.5% in the top ten. This sample comprised CD8+ T cells from peripheral blood mononuclear cells, obtained before pregnancy. The receptors come from a female donor with multiple sclerosis, enrolled in a pregnancy study. CDR3s include the opening cysteine and the closing phenylalanine or tryptophan. A D gene is named only where the DNA matches it firmly. Not all rows give a size; the values are once, few, many and, for expanded clones, a class.

>TRBV7-8|TRBJ1-2|TRBD1|NA
CASSPTGADYGYTF
>TRBV27|TRBJ2-1|NA|NA
CASSSAGRGTYNEQFF
>TRBV29-1|TRBJ2-1|NA|NA
CSVYYEDNEQFF
>TRBV28|TRBJ2-7|NA|once
CASSSPDRRSSYEQYF
>TRBV6-5|TRBJ2-1|TRBD2|NA
CASNHLAGADNEQFF
>TRBV6-6|TRBJ1-1|TRBD1|NA
CASSTGGTEAFF
>TRBV11-2|TRBJ2-7|NA|NA
CASSPHEDSYEQYF
>TRBV19|TRBJ1-5|TRBD1|NA
CASSPTGAFNQPQHF
>TRBV14|TRBJ2-5|NA|NA
CASSRGTVIGETQYF
>TRBV4-2|TRBJ2-2|NA|NA
CASSQDGGTGELFF